These T cell receptor beta chains were read from a single sample in a study of neurological immune-mediated disorders. MiXCR, applied by TCRdb to the 5' RACE reads, yields one record per CDR3 protein. The data show 55,000 to 65,000 distinct CDR3 sequences, over 3.5% seen once. The sample taken for sequencing was PBMCs. The receptors shown here come from a woman aged 45-60 years with multiple sclerosis. The CDR3 runs from the conserved cysteine through the conserved F or W. Each record gives: D gene, J gene, clone size, V gene, CDR3 protein, CDR3 DNA. D genes are given only for firm matches. Size values are once, few and many counts, or a class for expanded clones, and some rows have none.

D gene: NA; J gene: TRBJ1-4; clone size: many; V gene: TRBV7-9; CDR3 protein: CASSLALAGGNEKLFF; CDR3 DNA: TGTGCCAGCAGCTTAGCGCTGGCGGGGGGGAACGAAAAACTGTTTTTT
D gene: TRBD2; J gene: TRBJ2-2; clone size: few; V gene: TRBV7-2; CDR3 protein: CASSLGGMDTGELFF; CDR3 DNA: TGTGCCAGCAGCTTGGGAGGGATGGACACCGGGGAGCTGTTTTTT
D gene: TRBD2; J gene: TRBJ2-1; clone size: many; V gene: TRBV5-1; CDR3 protein: CASSLGGLVIDEQFF; CDR3 DNA: TGCGCCAGCAGCTTGGGGGGACTAGTGATAGATGAGCAGTTCTTC
D gene: TRBD2; J gene: TRBJ2-2; clone size: many; V gene: TRBV2; CDR3 protein: CASSGLAGTGELFF; CDR3 DNA: TGTGCCAGCAGTGGGCTAGCGGGTACCGGGGAGCTGTTTTTT
D gene: NA; J gene: TRBJ1-6; clone size: many; V gene: TRBV13; CDR3 protein: CASSSGPRDLHF; CDR3 DNA: TGTGCCAGCAGCTCCGGGCCGCGGGACCTCCACTTT
D gene: NA; J gene: TRBJ2-1; clone size: many; V gene: TRBV5-1; CDR3 protein: CASSLESKRNEQFF; CDR3 DNA: TGCGCCAGCAGCTTGGAATCTAAGCGGAATGAGCAGTTCTTC
D gene: NA; J gene: TRBJ2-1; clone size: NA; V gene: TRBV12-3/TRBV12-4; CDR3 protein: CASSPLGYEQFF; CDR3 DNA: TGTGCCAGCAGTCCCCTAGGGTATGAGCAGTTCTTC
D gene: NA; J gene: TRBJ2-7; clone size: many; V gene: TRBV7-2; CDR3 protein: CASSFLPESYEQYF; CDR3 DNA: TGTGCCAGCAGCTTCCTACCAGAATCCTACGAGCAGTACTTC
D gene: NA; J gene: TRBJ1-2; clone size: many; V gene: TRBV7-2; CDR3 protein: CASSLAPGLTGYGYTF; CDR3 DNA: TGTGCCAGCAGCTTAGCGCCGGGGTTGACTGGCTATGGCTACACCTTC
D gene: TRBD2; J gene: TRBJ2-2; clone size: NA; V gene: TRBV7-2; CDR3 protein: CASSLGLATGELFF; CDR3 DNA: TGTGCCAGCAGCTTAGGACTAGCAACCGGGGAGCTGTTTTTT
D gene: TRBD1; J gene: TRBJ2-7; clone size: many; V gene: TRBV18; CDR3 protein: CASSPGQGAIEQYF; CDR3 DNA: TGTGCCAGCTCACCAGGACAGGGGGCCATCGAGCAGTACTTC
D gene: TRBD2; J gene: TRBJ2-1; clone size: many; V gene: TRBV5-1; CDR3 protein: CASSSIAGDTYNEQFF; CDR3 DNA: TGCGCCAGCAGCTCCATAGCGGGAGACACCTACAATGAGCAGTTCTTC